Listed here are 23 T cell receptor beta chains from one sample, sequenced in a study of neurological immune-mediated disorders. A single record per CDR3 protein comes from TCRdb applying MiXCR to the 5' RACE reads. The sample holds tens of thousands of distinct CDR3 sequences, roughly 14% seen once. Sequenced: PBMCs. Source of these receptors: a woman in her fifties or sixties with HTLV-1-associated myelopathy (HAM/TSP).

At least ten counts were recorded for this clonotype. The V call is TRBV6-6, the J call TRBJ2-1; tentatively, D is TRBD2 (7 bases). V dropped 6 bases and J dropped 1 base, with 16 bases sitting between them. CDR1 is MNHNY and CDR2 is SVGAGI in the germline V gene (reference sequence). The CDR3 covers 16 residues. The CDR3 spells CASRSGRGVSYNEQFF. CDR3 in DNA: TGTGCCAGCAGGTCGGGGAGGGGGGTGTCCTACAATGAGCAGTTCTTC.

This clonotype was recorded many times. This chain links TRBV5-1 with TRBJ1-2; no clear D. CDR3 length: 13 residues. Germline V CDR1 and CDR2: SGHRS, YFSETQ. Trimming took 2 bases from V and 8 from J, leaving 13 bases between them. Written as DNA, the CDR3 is TGCGCCAGCAGCTTCAGCGTGCAAGCGGGCTACACCTTC. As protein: CASSFSVQAGYTF.

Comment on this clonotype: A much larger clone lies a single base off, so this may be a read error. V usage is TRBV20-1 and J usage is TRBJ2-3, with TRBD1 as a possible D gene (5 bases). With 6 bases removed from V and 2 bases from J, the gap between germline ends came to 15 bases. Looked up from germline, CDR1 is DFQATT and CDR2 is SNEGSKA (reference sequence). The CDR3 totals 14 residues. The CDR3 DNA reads TGCAGTGCCTCGGTAGGGGCTACCACAGATACGCAGTATTTT. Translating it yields CSASVGATTDTQYF.

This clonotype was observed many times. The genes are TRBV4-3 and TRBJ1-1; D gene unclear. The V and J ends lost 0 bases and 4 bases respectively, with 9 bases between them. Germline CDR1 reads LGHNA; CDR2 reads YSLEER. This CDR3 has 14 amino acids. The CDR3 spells CASSQDLRATEAFF. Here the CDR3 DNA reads TGCGCCAGCAGCCAAGATCTACGGGCCACTGAAGCTTTCTTT.

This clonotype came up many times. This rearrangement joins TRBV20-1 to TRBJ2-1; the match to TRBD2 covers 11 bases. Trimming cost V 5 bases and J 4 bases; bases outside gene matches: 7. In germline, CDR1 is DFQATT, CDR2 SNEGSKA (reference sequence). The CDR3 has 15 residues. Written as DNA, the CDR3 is TGCAGTGCTCCAAAAGGACTAGCGGGTTACAATGAGCAGTTCTTC. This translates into CSAPKGLAGYNEQFF.

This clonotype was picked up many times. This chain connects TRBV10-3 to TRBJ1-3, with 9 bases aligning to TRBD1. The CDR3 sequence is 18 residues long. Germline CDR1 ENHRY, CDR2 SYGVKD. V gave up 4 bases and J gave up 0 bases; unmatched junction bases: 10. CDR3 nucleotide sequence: TGTGCCATCAGTGGGGACAGGGTAACAACGAGCTCTGGAAACACCATATATTTT. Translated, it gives CAISGDRVTTSSGNTIYF.

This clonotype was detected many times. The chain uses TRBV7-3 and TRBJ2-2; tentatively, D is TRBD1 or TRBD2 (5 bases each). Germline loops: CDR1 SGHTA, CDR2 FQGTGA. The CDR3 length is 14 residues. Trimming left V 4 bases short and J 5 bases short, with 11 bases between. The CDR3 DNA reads TGTGCCAGCAGCTCGGGACCGTCGACCGGGGAGCTGTTTTTT. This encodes CASSSGPSTGELFF.

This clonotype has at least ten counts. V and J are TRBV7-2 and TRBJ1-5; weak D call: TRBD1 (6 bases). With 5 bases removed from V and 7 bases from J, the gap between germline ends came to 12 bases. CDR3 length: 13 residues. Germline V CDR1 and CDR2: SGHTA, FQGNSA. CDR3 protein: CASSPDRTQPQHF. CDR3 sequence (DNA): TGTGCCAGCAGCCCAGACAGGACCCAGCCCCAGCATTTT.

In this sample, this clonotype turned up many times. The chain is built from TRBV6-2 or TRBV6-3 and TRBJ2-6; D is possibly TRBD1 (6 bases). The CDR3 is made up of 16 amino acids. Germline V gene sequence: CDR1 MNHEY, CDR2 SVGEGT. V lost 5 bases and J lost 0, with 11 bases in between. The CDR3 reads CASSTDRTSGANVLTF. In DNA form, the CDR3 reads TGTGCCAGCAGTACCGACAGGACCTCTGGGGCCAACGTCCTGACTTTC.

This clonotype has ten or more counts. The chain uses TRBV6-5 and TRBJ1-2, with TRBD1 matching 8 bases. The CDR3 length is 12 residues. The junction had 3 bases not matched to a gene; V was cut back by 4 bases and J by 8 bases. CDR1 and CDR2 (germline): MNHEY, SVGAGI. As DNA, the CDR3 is TGTGCCAGCAGTTCCAGGGGGCTCGGCTACACCTTC. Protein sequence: CASSSRGLGYTF.

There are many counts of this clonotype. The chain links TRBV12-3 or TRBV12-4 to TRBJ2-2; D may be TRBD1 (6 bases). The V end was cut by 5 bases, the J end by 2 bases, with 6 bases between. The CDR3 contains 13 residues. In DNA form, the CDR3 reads TGTGCCAGCAGTGGGGGCAACACCGGGGAGCTGTTTTTT. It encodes CASSGGNTGELFF.

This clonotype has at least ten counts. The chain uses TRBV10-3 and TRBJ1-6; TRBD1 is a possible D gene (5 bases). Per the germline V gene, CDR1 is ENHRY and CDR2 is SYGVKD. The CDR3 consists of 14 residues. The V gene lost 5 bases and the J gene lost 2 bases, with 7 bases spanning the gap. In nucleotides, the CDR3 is TGTGCCATCAGTCAGGGCCCCTATAATTCACCCCTCCACTTT. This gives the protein CAISQGPYNSPLHF.

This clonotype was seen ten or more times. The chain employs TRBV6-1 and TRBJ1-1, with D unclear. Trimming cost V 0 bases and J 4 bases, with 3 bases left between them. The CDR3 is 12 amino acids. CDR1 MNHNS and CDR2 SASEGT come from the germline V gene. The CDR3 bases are TGTGCCAGCAGTGAAGCTGGCACTGAAGCTTTCTTT. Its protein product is CASSEAGTEAFF.

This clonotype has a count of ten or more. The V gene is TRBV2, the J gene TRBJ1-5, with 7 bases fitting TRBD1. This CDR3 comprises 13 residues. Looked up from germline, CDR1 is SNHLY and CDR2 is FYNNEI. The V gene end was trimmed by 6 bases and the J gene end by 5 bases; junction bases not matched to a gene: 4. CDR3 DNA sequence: TGTGCCAGCAGACAGGGGCTAGATCAGCCCCAGCATTTT. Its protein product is CASRQGLDQPQHF.

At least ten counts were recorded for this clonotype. CDR3 nucleotides: TGCAGTGCTAGGAAGTCAGGGGGTGCCTACGAGCAGTACTTC. Translated: CSARKSGGAYEQYF. The V and J genes are TRBV20-1 and TRBJ2-7; 7 bases are shared with TRBD1. Losses at the gene ends were 3 bases for V and 2 bases for J; bases not matched to a gene: 7. CDR3 size: 14 residues. The germline V gene encodes CDR1 DFQATT and CDR2 SNEGSKA (reference sequence).

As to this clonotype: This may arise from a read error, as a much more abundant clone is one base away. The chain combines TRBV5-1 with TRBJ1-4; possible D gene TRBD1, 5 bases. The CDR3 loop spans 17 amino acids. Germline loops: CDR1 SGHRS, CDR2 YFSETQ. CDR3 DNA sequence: TGCACCAGCAGCTTGGTCCACAAGGGGCACCGGATTGAAAAACTGTTTTTT. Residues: CTSSLVHKGHRIEKLFF.

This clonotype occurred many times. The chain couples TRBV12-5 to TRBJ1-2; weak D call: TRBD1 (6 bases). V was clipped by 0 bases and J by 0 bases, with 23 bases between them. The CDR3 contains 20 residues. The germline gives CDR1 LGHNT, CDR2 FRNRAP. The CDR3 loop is CASGLVLVPDSQLANYGYTF. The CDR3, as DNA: TGTGCTAGTGGTTTGGTACTCGTACCGGACAGTCAGCTAGCTAACTATGGCTACACCTTC.

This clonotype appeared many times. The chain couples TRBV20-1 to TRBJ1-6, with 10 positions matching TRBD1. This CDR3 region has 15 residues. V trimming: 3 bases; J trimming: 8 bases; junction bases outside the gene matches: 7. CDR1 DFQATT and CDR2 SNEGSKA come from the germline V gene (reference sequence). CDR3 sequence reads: CSARNRDRGHSPLHF. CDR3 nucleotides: TGCAGTGCTAGGAACCGGGACAGGGGCCATTCACCCCTCCACTTT.

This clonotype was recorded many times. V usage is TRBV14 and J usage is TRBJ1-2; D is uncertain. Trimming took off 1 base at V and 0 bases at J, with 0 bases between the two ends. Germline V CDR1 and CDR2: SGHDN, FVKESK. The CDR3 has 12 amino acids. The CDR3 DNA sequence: TGTGCCAGCAGCCAAGCTAACTATGGCTACACCTTC. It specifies CASSQANYGYTF.

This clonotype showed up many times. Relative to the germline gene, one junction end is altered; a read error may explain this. CDR3 residues: CASSSNIGGAGETQYF. CDR3 nucleotide sequence: TGTGCTAGCAGCTCTAACATCGGGGGCGCAGGGGAGACCCAGTACTTC. This chain joins TRBV7-7 and TRBJ2-5; perhaps D is TRBD1 or TRBD2 (6 bases each). Germline V CDR1 and CDR2: SSHAT, FNYEAQ (reference sequence). This CDR3 is built from 16 residues.

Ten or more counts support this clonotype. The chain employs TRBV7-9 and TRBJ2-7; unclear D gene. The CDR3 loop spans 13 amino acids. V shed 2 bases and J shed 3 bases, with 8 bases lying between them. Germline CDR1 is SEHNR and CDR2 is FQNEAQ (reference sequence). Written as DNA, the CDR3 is TGTGCCAGCAGCTTAACAGCCTTCTACGAGCAGTACTTC. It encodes CASSLTAFYEQYF.

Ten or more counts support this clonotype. The CDR3: CASSRDRAGNTIYF. For the CDR3, the DNA is TGTGCCAGCAGCCGGGACAGGGCTGGAAACACCATATATTTT. V is TRBV28 and J is TRBJ1-3; TRBD1 matches 9 bases. Germline V gene lookup returns CDR1 MDHEN and CDR2 SYDVKM. V trimming: 6 bases; J trimming: 2 bases; junction bases outside the gene matches: 2. The CDR3 contains 14 residues.

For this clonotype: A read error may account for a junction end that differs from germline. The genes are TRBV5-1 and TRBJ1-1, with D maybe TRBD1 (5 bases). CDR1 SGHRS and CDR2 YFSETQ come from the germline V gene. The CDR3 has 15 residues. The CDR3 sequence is CGSSLAAGGNTEAFF. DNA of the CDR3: TGCGGCAGCAGCTTAGCAGCGGGGGGGAACACTGAAGCTTTCTTT.